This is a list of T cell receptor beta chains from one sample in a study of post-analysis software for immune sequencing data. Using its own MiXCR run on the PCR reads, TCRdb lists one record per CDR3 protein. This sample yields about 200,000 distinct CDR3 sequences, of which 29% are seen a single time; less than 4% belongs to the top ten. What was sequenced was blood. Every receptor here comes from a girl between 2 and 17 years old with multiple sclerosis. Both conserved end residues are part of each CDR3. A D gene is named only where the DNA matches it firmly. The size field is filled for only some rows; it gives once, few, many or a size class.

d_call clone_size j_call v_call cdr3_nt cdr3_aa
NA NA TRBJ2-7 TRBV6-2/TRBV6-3 TGTGCCAGCAGCCGGGACGCAAGGAATGAGCAGTACTTC CASSRDARNEQYF
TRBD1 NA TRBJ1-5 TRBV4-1 TGCGCCAGCAGTCAGGAGGGACAGGGGAGTCAGCCCCAGCATTTT CASSQEGQGSQPQHF
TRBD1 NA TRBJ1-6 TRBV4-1 TGCGCCAGCAGCCACGGGACAGGGACTTGGAATTCACCCCTCCACTTT CASSHGTGTWNSPLHF
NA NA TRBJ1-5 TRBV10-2 TGCGCCAGCAATGGACAGTACAATCTGCCCCAGCATTTT CASNGQYNLPQHF
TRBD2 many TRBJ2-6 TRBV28 TGTGCCAGCAGTTTGGGACTAGCTTTTACTGGGGCCAACGTCCTGACTTTC CASSLGLAFTGANVLTF
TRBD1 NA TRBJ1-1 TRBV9 TGTGCCAGCAGCTGGACAGGGGCGGGCACTGAAGCTTTCTTT CASSWTGAGTEAFF
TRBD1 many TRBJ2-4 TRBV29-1 TGCAGCGTTGCCTCTCGGGACAGCCCGGGGGCCAAAAACATTCAGTACTTC CSVASRDSPGAKNIQYF
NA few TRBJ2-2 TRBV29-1 TGCAGCGTCCCCGGGTACACCGGGGAGCTGTTTTTT CSVPGYTGELFF
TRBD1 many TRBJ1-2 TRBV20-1 TGCAGTGCTCTTACAGGGGGAAAGGGTGGCTACACCTTC CSALTGGKGGYTF
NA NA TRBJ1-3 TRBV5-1 TGCGCCAGCAGCTTGATGGGGCCATTTAGCTCTGGAAACACCATATATTTT CASSLMGPFSSGNTIYF
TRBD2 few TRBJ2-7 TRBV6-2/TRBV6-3 TGTGCCAGCAGTGCGAGACTAGCTGGGGCTCTCGAGCAGTACTTC CASSARLAGALEQYF
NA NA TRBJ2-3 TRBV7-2 TGTGCCAGCAGCTTTCACGGGGGAGAGGGAGATACGCAGTATTTT CASSFHGGEGDTQYF
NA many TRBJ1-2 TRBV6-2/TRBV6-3 TGTGCCAGCAGTTACCCGGGGCTGCCCTATGGCTACACCTTC CASSYPGLPYGYTF
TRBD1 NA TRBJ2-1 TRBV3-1 TGTGCCAGCAGCCGGACAGGGGGCTTCTACAATGAGCAGTTCTTC CASSRTGGFYNEQFF
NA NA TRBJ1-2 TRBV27 TGTGCCAGCAGTTCCCGAGACAGAAGAAAAGGCTATGGCTACACCTTC CASSSRDRRKGYGYTF
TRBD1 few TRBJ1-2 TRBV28 TGTGCCAGCAGCCCGACCGGGACAGGGGCCAGAACCTATGGCTACACCTTC CASSPTGTGARTYGYTF
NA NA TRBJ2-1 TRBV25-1 TGTGCCAGCAGTCCGGGCTACAATAGGCAGTTCTTC CASSPGYNRQFF
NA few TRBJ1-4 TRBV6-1 TGTGCCAGCAGTGAAAAAGGGGGTCAGGAGGGAAAGAGGGGGAAACTGTTTTTT CASSEKGGQEGKRGKLFF
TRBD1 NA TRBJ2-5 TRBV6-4 TGTGCCAGCGACCCGGGACAGGGCTACAATGAGCAGTACTTC CASDPGQGYNEQYF
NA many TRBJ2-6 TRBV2 TGTGCCAGCAGTAGACAGGAAGCCAACGTCCTGACTTTC CASSRQEANVLTF
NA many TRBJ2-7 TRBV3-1 TGTGCCAGCACCCCGGGACCGAAAATAGTCGAGCAGTACTTC CASTPGPKIVEQYF
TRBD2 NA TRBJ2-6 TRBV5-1 TGCGCCAGCAGCACCCGACAGGGAGGCGGACTAGCGCGAGGGGCCAACGTCCTGACTTTC CASSTRQGGGLARGANVLTF
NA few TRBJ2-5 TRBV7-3 TGTGCCAGCAGCTTAACCCCCCAGAACAATGAGCAGTACTTC CASSLTPQNNEQYF
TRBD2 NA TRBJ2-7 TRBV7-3 TGTGCCGGTGGACTAGCGGGGACGTACGAGCAGTACTTC CAGGLAGTYEQYF
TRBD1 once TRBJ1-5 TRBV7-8 TGTACCAGCAGCTTAGCAGGGGGCGGAGGGCAGCCCCAGCATTTT CTSSLAGGGGQPQHF
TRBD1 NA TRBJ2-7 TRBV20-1 TGCAGTGCTAGAATATTTCCCCCGGGACAGGGGTACGAGCAGTACTTC CSARIFPPGQGYEQYF
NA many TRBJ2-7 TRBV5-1 TGCGCCAGCAGCTTGGCCTCGGGGGATCCCTCCTACGAGCAGTACTTC CASSLASGDPSYEQYF
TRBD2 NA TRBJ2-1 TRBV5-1 TGCGCCAGCAGCTTGGGACTAGTGGGAGGGTTAACCCCTGAGCAGTTCTTC CASSLGLVGGLTPEQFF
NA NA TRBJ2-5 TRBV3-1 TGTGCCAGCAGCCCTGAAACGAGGGAAAAAGAGACCCAGTACTTC CASSPETREKETQYF
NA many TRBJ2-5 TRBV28 TGTGCCAGCAGCCCTCCCACGTTCGAAGAGACCCAGTACTTC CASSPPTFEETQYF
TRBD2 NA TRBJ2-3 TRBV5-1 TGCGCCAGCAGCTTGGTCCTCAGCGGGGATGGTACGCAGTATTTT CASSLVLSGDGTQYF
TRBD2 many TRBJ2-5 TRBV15 TGTGCCACCAGCAGGCCCGGGACTAGCGGAACCATGGAGACCCAGTACTTC CATSRPGTSGTMETQYF
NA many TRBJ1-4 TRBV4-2 TGTGCCAGCAGCCCTCAGGGGACAACCAATAATGAAAAACTGTTTTTT CASSPQGTTNNEKLFF
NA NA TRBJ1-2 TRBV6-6 TGTGCCTGCAGCCCAGCCAAACTCCAGAGGGGCTACACCTTC CACSPAKLQRGYTF
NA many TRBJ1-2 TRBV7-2 TGTGCCAGCAGCTTAGGGTTCTTCCAGCAAGGTGGCTACACCTTC CASSLGFFQQGGYTF
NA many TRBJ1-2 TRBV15 TGTGCCACCAGCAGAGATTTACAGCGCGGGGGCTACACCTTC CATSRDLQRGGYTF
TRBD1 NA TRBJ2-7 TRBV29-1 TGCAGCGTTGAGCCGGGACAGGGGGCTGTCCACGAGCAGTACTTC CSVEPGQGAVHEQYF
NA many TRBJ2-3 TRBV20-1 TGCAGCCCCCTACGACTAAGGGAGGATACGCAGTATTTT CSPLRLREDTQYF
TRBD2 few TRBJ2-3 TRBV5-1 TGCGCCAGCAGCCACCGAGCGGGAGGGAGCACAGATACGCAGTATTTT CASSHRAGGSTDTQYF
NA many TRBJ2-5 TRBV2 TGTGCCAGAAAACTAGAAGAGACCCAGTACTTC CARKLEETQYF
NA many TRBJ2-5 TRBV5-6 TGTGCCAGCAGCTTGTCGCAGTACCAAGAGACCCAGTACTTC CASSLSQYQETQYF
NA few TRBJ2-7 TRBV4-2 TGTGCCAGCAGCCAAGGATCCGGGTTCAACGAGCAGTACTTC CASSQGSGFNEQYF
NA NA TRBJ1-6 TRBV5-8 TGTGCCAGCAGCTTTGCGCAGTACTCCTATAATTCACCCCTCCACTTT CASSFAQYSYNSPLHF
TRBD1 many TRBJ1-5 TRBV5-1 TGCGCCAGCAGCCCAGGGGGGGGGAGCAATCAGCCCCAGCATTTT CASSPGGGSNQPQHF
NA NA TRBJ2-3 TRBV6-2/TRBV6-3 TGTGCCAGCAGTTATTTCCCCGGAGGGTCGTCCACAGATACGCAGTATTTT CASSYFPGGSSTDTQYF
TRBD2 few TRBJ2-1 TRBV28 TGTGCCAGCAGTTTCGGGCGGGAGTCCAATGAGCAGTTCTTC CASSFGRESNEQFF
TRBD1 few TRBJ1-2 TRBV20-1 TGCAGTGCTAGCCCGACAGGGATCACCTTC CSASPTGITF
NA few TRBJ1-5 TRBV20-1 TGCAGTGCTAAGGTGACAGCAAATCAGCCCCAGCATTTT CSAKVTANQPQHF